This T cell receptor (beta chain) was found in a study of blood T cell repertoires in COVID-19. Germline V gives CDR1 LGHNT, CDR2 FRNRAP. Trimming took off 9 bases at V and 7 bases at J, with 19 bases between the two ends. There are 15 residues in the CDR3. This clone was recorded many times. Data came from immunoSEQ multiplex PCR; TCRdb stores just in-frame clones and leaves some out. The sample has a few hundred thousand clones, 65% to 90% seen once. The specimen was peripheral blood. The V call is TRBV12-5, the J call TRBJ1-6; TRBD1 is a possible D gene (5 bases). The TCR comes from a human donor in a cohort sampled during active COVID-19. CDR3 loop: CASARGEGWNSPLHF. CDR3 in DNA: TGTGCTAGCGCGCGCGGGGAGGGGTGGAATTCACCCCTCCACTTT.